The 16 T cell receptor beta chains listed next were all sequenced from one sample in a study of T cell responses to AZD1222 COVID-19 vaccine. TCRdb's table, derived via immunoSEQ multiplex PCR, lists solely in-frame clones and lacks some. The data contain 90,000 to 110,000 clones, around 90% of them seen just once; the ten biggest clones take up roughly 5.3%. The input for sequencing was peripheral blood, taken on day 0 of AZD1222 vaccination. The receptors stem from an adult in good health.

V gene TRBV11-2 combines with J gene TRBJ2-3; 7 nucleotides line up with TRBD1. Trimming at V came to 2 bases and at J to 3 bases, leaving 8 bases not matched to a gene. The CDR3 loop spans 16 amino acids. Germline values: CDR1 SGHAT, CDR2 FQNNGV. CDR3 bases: TGTGCCAGCAGCTTACCGATAGGGGGCTGGACAGATACGCAGTATTTT. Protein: CASSLPIGGWTDTQYF.

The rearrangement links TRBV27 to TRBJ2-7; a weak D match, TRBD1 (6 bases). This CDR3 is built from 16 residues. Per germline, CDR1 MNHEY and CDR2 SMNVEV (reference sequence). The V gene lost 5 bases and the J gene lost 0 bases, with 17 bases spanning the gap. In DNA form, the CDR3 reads TGTGCCAGCAGTGGAAGACAGGCCCCAAGCTCCTACGAGCAGTACTTC. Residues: CASSGRQAPSSYEQYF.

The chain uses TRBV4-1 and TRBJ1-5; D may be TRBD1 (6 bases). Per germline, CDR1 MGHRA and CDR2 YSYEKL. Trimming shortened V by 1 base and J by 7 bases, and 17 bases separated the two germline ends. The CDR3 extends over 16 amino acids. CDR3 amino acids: CASSQGSTVGGQPQHF. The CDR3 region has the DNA TGCGCCAGCAGCCAAGGTAGTACAGTTGGGGGCCAGCCCCAGCATTTT.

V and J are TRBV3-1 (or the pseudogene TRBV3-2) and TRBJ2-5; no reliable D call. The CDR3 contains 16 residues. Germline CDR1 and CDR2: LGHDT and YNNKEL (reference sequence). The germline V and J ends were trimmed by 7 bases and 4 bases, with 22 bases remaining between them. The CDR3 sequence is CASTSKGVGSRETQYF. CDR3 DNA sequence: TGTGCCAGCACCTCGAAGGGTGTTGGAAGCCGAGAGACCCAGTACTTC.

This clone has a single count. CDR3 in amino acids: CSASQGYNEQFF. The CDR3 DNA follows: TGCAGCGCGTCACAGGGGTACAATGAGCAGTTCTTC. This rearrangement joins TRBV29-1 to TRBJ2-1; 7 nucleotides line up with TRBD1. CDR3 size: 12 residues. Germline-derived CDR1 and CDR2 are SQVTM and ANQGSEA. After removal of 7 bases from V and 4 bases from J, the junction contained 4 bases not matched to a gene.

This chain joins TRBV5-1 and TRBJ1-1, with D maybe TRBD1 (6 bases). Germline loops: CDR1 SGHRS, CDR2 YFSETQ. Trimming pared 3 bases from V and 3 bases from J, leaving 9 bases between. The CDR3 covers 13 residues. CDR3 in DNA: TGCGCCAGCAGCTCCAACAGGGACACTGAAGCTTTCTTT. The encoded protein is CASSSNRDTEAFF.

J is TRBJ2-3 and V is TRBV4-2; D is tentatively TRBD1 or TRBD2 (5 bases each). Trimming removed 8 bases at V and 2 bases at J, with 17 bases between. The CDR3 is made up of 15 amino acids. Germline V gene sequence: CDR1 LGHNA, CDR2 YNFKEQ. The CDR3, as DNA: TGTGCCAGCGCAGTCGGGACGAGCAACACAGATACGCAGTATTTT. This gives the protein CASAVGTSNTDTQYF.

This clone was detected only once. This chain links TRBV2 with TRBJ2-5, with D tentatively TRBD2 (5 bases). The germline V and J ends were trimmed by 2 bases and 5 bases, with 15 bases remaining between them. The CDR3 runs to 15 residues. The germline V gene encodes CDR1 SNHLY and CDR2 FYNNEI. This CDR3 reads CASSEFLIPGETQYF. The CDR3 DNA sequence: TGTGCCAGCAGTGAATTTTTAATTCCGGGGGAGACCCAGTACTTC.

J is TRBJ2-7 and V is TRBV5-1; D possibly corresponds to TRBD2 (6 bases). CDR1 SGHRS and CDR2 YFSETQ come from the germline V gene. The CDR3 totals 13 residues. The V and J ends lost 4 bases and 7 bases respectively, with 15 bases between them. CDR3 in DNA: TGCGCCAGCAGCCCCGGGGACTGGGGTGAGCAGTACTTC. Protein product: CASSPGDWGEQYF.

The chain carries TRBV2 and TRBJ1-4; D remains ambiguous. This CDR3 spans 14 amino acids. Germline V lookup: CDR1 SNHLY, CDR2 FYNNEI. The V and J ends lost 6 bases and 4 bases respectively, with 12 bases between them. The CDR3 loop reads CASSATQNNEKLFF. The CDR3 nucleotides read TGTGCCAGCAGCGCGACACAGAATAATGAAAAACTGTTTTTT.

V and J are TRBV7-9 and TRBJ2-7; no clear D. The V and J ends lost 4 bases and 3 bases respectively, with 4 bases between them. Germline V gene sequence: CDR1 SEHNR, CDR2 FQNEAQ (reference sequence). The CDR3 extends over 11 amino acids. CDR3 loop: CASSSHYEQYF. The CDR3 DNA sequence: TGTGCCAGCAGCTCCCACTACGAGCAGTACTTC.

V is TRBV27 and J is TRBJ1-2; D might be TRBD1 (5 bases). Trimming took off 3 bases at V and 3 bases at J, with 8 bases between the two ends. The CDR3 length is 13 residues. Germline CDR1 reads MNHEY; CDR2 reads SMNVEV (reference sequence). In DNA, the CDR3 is TGTGCCAGCAGTTTGCGGGGGGACTATGGCTACACCTTC. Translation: CASSLRGDYGYTF.

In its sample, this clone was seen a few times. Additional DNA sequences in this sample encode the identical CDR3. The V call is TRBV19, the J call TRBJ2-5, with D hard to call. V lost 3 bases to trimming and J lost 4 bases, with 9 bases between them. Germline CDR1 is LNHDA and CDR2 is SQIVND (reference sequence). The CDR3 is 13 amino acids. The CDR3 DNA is TGTGCCAGTAGTATCACTACGCGAGAGACCCAGTACTTC. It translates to CASSITTRETQYF. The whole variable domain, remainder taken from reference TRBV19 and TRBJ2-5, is DGGITQSPKYLFRKEGQNVTLSCEQNLNHDAMYWYRQDPGQGLRLIYYSQIVNDFQKGDIAEGYSVSREKKESFPLTVTSAQKNPTAFYLCASSITTRETQYFGPGTRLLVL.

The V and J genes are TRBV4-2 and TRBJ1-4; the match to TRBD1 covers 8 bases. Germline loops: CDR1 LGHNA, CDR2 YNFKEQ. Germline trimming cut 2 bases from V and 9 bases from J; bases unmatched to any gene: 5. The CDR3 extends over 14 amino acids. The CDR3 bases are TGTGCCAGCAGCCAACCCGGGGACAGGCAAAAACTGTTTTTT. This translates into CASSQPGDRQKLFF.

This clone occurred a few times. For the CDR3, the DNA is TGTGCCAGCAGCTTAGTTCCTAGCGGGAAAGCAGATACGCAGTATTTT. Its translation is CASSLVPSGKADTQYF. The chain couples TRBV7-2 to TRBJ2-3; TRBD2 agrees at 9 bases. V lost 1 base and J lost 4; bases outside the gene matches: 6. Germline V gene sequence: CDR1 SGHTA, CDR2 FQGNSA. This CDR3 has 16 amino acids.

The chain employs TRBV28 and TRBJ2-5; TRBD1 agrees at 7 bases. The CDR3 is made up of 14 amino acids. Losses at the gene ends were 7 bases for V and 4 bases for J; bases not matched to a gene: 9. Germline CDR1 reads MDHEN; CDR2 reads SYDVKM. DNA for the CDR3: TGTGCCAGCACTCCGACAGGGCCGGGAGAGACCCAGTACTTC. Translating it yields CASTPTGPGETQYF.